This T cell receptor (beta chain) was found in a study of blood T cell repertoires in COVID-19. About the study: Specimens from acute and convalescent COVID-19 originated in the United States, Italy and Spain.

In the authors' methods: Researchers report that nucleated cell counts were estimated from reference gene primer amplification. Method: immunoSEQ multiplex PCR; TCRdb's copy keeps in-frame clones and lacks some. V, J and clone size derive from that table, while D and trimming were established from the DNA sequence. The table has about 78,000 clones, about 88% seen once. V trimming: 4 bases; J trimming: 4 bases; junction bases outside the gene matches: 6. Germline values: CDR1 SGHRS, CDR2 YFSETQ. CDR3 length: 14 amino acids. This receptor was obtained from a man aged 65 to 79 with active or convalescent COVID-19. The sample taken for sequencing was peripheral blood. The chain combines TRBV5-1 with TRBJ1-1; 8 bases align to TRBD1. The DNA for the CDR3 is TGCGCCAGCAGCCAACGGACAGGGAGCACTGAAGCTTTCTTT. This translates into CASSQRTGSTEAFF.